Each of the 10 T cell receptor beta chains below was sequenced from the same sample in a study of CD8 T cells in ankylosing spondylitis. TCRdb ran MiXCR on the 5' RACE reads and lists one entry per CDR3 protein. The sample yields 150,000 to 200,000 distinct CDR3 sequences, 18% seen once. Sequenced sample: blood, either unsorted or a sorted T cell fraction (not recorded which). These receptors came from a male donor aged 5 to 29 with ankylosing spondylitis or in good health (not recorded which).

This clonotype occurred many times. The CDR3, as DNA: TGTGCCAGCAGTTCCGTCAGGAGCGGGGGCAGTGGTCTCACCTTC. Translation: CASSSVRSGGSGLTF. V gene TRBV12-3 or TRBV12-4 combines with J gene TRBJ1-2, with a tentative D call TRBD1 (6 bases). CDR3 length equals 15 residues. V lost 4 bases and J lost 13, with 25 bases in between.

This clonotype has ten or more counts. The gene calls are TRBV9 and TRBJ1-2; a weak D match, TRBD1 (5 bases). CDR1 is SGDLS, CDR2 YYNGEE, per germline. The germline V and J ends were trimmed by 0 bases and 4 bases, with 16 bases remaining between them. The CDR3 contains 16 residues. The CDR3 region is CASSVEGRGAAYGYTF. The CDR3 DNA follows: TGTGCCAGCAGCGTAGAAGGGAGGGGAGCGGCCTATGGCTACACCTTC.

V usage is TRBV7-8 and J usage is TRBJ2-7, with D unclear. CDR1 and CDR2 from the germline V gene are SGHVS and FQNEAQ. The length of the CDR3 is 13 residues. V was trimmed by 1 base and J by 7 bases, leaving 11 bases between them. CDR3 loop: CASSLVALGEQYF. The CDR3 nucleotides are TGTGCCAGCAGCTTAGTCGCCTTAGGGGAGCAGTACTTC.

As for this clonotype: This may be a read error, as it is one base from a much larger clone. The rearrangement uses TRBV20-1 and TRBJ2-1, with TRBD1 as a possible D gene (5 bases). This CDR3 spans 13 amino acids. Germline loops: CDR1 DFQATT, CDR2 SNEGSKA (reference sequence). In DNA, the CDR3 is TGCAGTGCTAGAGCCCAGGGCCACAATGACCAGTTCTTC. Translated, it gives CSARAQGHNDQFF.

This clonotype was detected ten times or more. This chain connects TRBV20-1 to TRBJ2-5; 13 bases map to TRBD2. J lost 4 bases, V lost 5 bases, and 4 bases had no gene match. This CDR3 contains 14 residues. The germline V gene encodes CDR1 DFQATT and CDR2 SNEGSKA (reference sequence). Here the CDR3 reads CSASRLAGGETQYF. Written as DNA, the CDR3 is TGCAGTGCTTCCCGACTAGCGGGGGGAGAGACCCAGTACTTC.

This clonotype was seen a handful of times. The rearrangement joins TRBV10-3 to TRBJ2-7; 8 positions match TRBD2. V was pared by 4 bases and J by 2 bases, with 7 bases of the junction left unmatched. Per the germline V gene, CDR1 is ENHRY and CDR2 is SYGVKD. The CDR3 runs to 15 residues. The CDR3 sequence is CAISGGGRKTYEQYF. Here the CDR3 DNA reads TGTGCCATCAGTGGAGGCGGGAGGAAGACCTACGAGCAGTACTTC.

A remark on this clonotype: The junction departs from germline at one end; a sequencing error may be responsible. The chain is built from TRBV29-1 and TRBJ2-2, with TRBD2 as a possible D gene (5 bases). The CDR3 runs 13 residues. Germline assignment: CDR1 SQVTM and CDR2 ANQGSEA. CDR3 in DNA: TGCAGCGCCAGACTGGCGAACACCGGGGAGCCGTTTTTT. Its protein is CSARLANTGEPFF.

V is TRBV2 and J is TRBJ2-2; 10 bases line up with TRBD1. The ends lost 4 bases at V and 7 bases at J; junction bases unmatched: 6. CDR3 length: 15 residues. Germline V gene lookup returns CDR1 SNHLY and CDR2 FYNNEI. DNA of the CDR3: TGTGCCAGCAGTGCAGCGGGACAGGGGAGCGGGGAGCTGTTTTTT. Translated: CASSAAGQGSGELFF.

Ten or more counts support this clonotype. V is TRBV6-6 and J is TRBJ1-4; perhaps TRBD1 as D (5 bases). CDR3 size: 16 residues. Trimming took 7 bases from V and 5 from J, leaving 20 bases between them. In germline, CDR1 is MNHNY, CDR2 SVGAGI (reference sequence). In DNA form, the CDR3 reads TGTGCCAGCACCCCCCAGTTTGTGGGGGAAAATGAAAAACTGTTTTTT. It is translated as CASTPQFVGENEKLFF.

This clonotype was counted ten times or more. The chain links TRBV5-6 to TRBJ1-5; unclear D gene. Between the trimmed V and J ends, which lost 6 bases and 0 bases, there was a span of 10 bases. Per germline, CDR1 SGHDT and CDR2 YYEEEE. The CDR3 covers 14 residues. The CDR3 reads CASKSGDSNQPQHF. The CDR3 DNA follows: TGTGCCAGCAAGTCTGGGGATAGCAATCAGCCCCAGCATTTT. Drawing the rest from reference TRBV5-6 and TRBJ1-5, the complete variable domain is DAGVTQSPTHLIKTRGQQVTLRCSPKSGHDTVSWYQQALGQGPQFIFQYYEEEERQRGNFPDRFSGHQFPNYSSELNVNALLLGDSALYLCASKSGDSNQPQHFGDGTRLSIL.